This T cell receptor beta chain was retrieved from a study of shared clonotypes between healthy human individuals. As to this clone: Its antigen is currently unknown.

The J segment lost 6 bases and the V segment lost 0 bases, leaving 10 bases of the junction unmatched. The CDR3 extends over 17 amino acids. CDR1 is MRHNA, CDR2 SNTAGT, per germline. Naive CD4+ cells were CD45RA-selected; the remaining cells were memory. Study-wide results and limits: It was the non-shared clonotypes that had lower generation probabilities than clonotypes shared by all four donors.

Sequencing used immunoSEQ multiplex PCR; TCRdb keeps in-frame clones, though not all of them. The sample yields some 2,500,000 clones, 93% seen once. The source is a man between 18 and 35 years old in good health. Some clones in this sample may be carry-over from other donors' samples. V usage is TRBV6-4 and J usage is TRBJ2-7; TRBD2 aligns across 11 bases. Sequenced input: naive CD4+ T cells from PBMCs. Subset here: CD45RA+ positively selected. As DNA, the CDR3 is TGTGCCAGCAGTGACTCGTTACTAGCGGGAGAGGACCTCGAGCAGTACTTC. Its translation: CASSDSLLAGEDLEQYF.